A selection of T cell receptor beta chains follows, all from one sample in a study of blood T cell repertoires in COVID-19. TCRdb keeps only in-frame clones here, not all; method: immunoSEQ multiplex PCR. The sample lists over 120,000 clones, about nine tenths occurring once. The sequenced sample consisted of PBMCs or T cells enriched from blood (not recorded which). The receptors shown here come from a man aged 45-65 years who had recovered from COVID-19. The CDR3 runs from the conserved cysteine through the conserved F or W. Each record gives: CDR3 protein, CDR3 DNA, clone size, D gene, J gene, V gene, CDR3 length. The D gene is left open where the match is weak. Clone size, where shown, is once, few, many, or a class for clones that have expanded.

CASSFRLAGGGTDTQYF,TGTGCCAGCAGCTTCCGGCTAGCGGGAGGAGGTACAGATACGCAGTATTTT,-,TRBD2,TRBJ2-3,TRBV7-2,17
CASSTFRGHLPYGGANVLTF,TGTGCCAGCAGTACGTTCAGGGGGCACCTCCCGTATGGAGGGGCCAACGTCCTGACTTTC,-,TRBD1,TRBJ2-6,TRBV28,20
CASSPDSETQYF,TGTGCCAGCTCACCAGACTCAGAGACCCAGTACTTC,-,-,TRBJ2-5,TRBV18,12
CASSQNVDDSSGNTIYF,TGCGCCAGCAGCCAGAACGTGGACGACAGCTCTGGAAACACCATATATTTT,-,-,TRBJ1-3,TRBV4-3,17
CASSQDSEIGPLHF,TGTGCCAGCAGCCAAGATTCCGAAATCGGTCCCCTCCACTTT,-,-,TRBJ1-6,TRBV3-1/TRBV3-2,14
CATGGGGGNQPQHF,TGTGCCACAGGAGGGGGAGGGGGCAATCAGCCCCAGCATTTT,-,-,TRBJ1-5,TRBV27,14
CASKDRANTGELFF,TGCGCCAGCAAAGACAGGGCTAACACCGGGGAGCTGTTTTTT,-,TRBD1,TRBJ2-2,TRBV5-1,14
CASSFKGASGNTIYF,TGTGCCAGCAGCTTCAAGGGGGCATCTGGAAACACCATATATTTT,-,TRBD1,TRBJ1-3,TRBV3-1/TRBV3-2,15
CASSSAGRGQPGSEAFF,TGTGCCAGCAGCTCGGCCGGCCGGGGACAGCCGGGGAGCGAAGCTTTCTTT,-,TRBD1,TRBJ1-1,TRBV11-2,17
CATSDSSPQVNGYTF,TGTGCCACCAGTGATTCTTCTCCACAGGTGAATGGCTACACCTTC,-,-,TRBJ1-2,TRBV24-1,15
CASSQTSARQETQYF,TGTGCCAGCAGCCAGACTAGCGCGAGGCAAGAGACCCAGTACTTC,-,TRBD2,TRBJ2-5,TRBV7-6,15
CASSSDLNEKLFF,TGCGCCAGCAGTAGTGACTTAAATGAAAAACTGTTTTTT,once,-,TRBJ1-4,TRBV5-1,13
CASSLWPDGGMGGYTF,TGCGCCAGCAGCTTATGGCCGGACGGAGGAATGGGTGGCTACACCTTC,-,-,TRBJ1-2,TRBV5-1,16
CASSSPRTDMNTEAFF,TGTGCCAGCAGCTCCCCTAGGACAGACATGAACACTGAAGCTTTCTTT,-,-,TRBJ1-1,TRBV5-4,16
CASSRTSGTNTGELFF,TGTGCCAGCAGTCGGACTAGCGGGACGAACACCGGGGAGCTGTTTTTT,-,TRBD2,TRBJ2-2,TRBV25-1,16
CASSRDRGYEQYF,TGCGCCAGCAGCCGGGACAGGGGCTACGAGCAGTACTTC,once,TRBD1,TRBJ2-7,TRBV4-3,13
CASAEGTEYTF,TGTGCCAGTGCAGAGGGGACAGAGTACACCTTC,-,TRBD1,TRBJ1-2,TRBV7-9,11
CASSSPLAGGREQYF,TGTGCCAGCAGCTCCCCCCTAGCGGGAGGGCGGGAGCAGTACTTC,-,TRBD2,TRBJ2-7,TRBV7-2,15
CASSWGAGDTEAFF,TGTGCCAGCAGCTGGGGCGCTGGGGACACTGAAGCTTTCTTT,many,-,TRBJ1-1,TRBV5-4,14
CAISATSGGGTGELFF,TGTGCCATCAGTGCGACTAGCGGGGGAGGCACCGGGGAGCTGTTTTTT,-,TRBD2,TRBJ2-2,TRBV10-3,16
CASSPGTGGAGGELFF,TGTGCCAGCAGCCCTGGGACAGGGGGCGCGGGCGGGGAGCTGTTTTTT,-,TRBD1,TRBJ2-2,TRBV7-8,16
CASSSHYRQGKSYEQYF,TGTGCCAGTAGTTCCCACTACCGACAGGGGAAATCCTACGAGCAGTACTTC,-,TRBD1,TRBJ2-7,TRBV19,17
CASSIQASNTEAFF,TGTGCCAGCAGCATACAGGCGTCTAACACTGAAGCTTTCTTT,-,-,TRBJ1-1,TRBV7-9,14
CASSRTGDYHGYTF,TGTGCCAGCTCACGGACAGGGGATTATCATGGCTACACCTTC,-,TRBD1,TRBJ1-2,TRBV18,14
CASSYGGGNTIYF,TGTGCCAGCAGTTACGGCGGTGGAAACACCATATATTTT,-,-,TRBJ1-3,TRBV6-2/TRBV6-3,13
CASSLAERGTYEQYF,TGTGCCAGCAGCTTAGCGGAAAGGGGGACCTACGAGCAGTACTTC,once,-,TRBJ2-7,TRBV7-8,15
CASSTPGQKPNNEQFF,TGTGCCAGTAGTACCCCGGGACAGAAGCCTAACAATGAGCAGTTCTTC,-,TRBD1,TRBJ2-1,TRBV19,16
CASSLQTSSYNSPLHF,TGCGCCAGCAGCCTCCAGACAAGCTCCTATAATTCACCCCTCCACTTT,-,-,TRBJ1-6,TRBV5-1,16
CASSSGGPGNTIYF,TGTGCCAGCAGTTCGGGGGGTCCAGGAAACACCATATATTTT,-,-,TRBJ1-3,TRBV11-3,14
CASSYQGQADTQYF,TGTGCCAGCAGTTACCAGGGGCAGGCAGATACGCAGTATTTT,-,-,TRBJ2-3,TRBV6-2/TRBV6-3,14
CASSLLGGYTGELFF,TGCGCCAGCAGCTTGTTAGGGGGCTACACCGGGGAGCTGTTTTTT,-,TRBD1,TRBJ2-2,TRBV5-1,15
CASSLATPSAGYTF,TGTGCCAGCAGCTTGGCCACCCCCAGCGCGGGCTACACCTTC,-,-,TRBJ1-2,TRBV5-6,14
CASSPPSPRDSKQYF,TGTGCCAGCTCACCGCCTTCACCCCGGGACAGTAAGCAGTACTTC,-,TRBD1,TRBJ2-7,TRBV18,15
CASSFYIETQYF,TGTGCCAGCAGTTTTTACATAGAGACCCAGTACTTC,-,-,TRBJ2-5,TRBV12-3/TRBV12-4,12
CASRRAQGRTDTQYF,TGCGCCAGCCGCCGGGCACAGGGTCGCACAGATACGCAGTATTTT,few,-,TRBJ2-3,TRBV5-1,15
CASRSRWNTEAFF,TGTGCCAGCAGATCTAGATGGAACACTGAAGCTTTCTTT,-,-,TRBJ1-1,TRBV2,13
CASSPHWHPTGLAGRTDTQYF,TGTGCCAGCAGCCCCCATTGGCACCCAACCGGACTAGCGGGTCGCACAGATACGCAGTATTTT,-,TRBD2,TRBJ2-3,TRBV3-1/TRBV3-2,21
CASSPGLNYGYTF,TGTGCCAGCAGCCCGGGATTAAACTATGGCTACACCTTC,-,-,TRBJ1-2,TRBV5-4,13
CASSEFQGAKVNEQFF,TGTGCCAGCAGTGAATTCCAGGGGGCGAAGGTCAATGAGCAGTTCTTC,-,TRBD1,TRBJ2-1,TRBV25-1,16
CAAGTGNTQYF,TGTGCGGCCGGGACAGGGAATACCCAGTACTTC,-,TRBD1,TRBJ2-5,TRBV6-6,11
CATRSWGDSLAKNIQYF,TGTGCCACCAGGAGTTGGGGTGACAGTCTAGCCAAAAACATTCAGTACTTC,-,-,TRBJ2-4,TRBV15,17
CASSVERSGPRNEQFF,TGTGCCAGCAGCGTAGAAAGGAGCGGGCCGCGCAATGAGCAGTTCTTC,once,-,TRBJ2-1,TRBV9,16
CASSLAGQLGYTF,TGTGCCAGCAGCTTGGCTGGACAGTTAGGCTACACCTTC,once,-,TRBJ1-2,TRBV11-2,13
CASSQAPGVSYGYTF,TGTGCCAGCAGCCAAGCGCCGGGGGTTTCCTATGGCTACACCTTC,-,-,TRBJ1-2,TRBV2,15
CASSYSLRNSPLHF,TGTGCCAGCAGTTACTCGCTGCGCAATTCACCCCTCCACTTT,-,-,TRBJ1-6,TRBV6-5,14
CASSLRERDIQYF,TGTGCCAGCAGTTTGCGGGAGCGAGACATTCAGTACTTC,-,TRBD2,TRBJ2-4,TRBV27,13
CASSSRDREDTEAFF,TGTGCCAGCAGCTCTCGAGACAGGGAAGACACTGAAGCTTTCTTT,-,TRBD1,TRBJ1-1,TRBV5-4,15
CAWRTGTGDYGYTF,TGTGCCTGGAGAACCGGGACAGGAGACTATGGCTACACCTTC,-,TRBD1,TRBJ1-2,TRBV30,14
CASSSWTGSSYEQYF,TGTGCCAGCAGTTCTTGGACAGGGAGCTCCTACGAGCAGTACTTC,-,TRBD1,TRBJ2-7,TRBV27,15
CASSESAWNYGYTF,TGTGCCAGCAGCGAAAGCGCGTGGAACTATGGCTACACCTTC,-,-,TRBJ1-2,TRBV14,14
CASSFRVDRVIHEQYF,TGTGCCAGCAGTTTTCGGGTGGACAGGGTCATCCACGAGCAGTACTTC,-,TRBD1,TRBJ2-7,TRBV27,16
CASSLDRSLTDTQYF,TGCGCCAGCAGCTTGGACAGGAGTCTCACAGATACGCAGTATTTT,-,-,TRBJ2-3,TRBV5-1,15
CASSIRGRLSYGYTF,TGTGCCAGTAGTATACGGGGGAGACTGTCCTATGGCTACACCTTC,-,-,TRBJ1-2,TRBV19,15
CASSLYSGRVNEQFF,TGCGCCAGCAGCTTGTATAGCGGGAGGGTGAATGAGCAGTTCTTC,-,TRBD2,TRBJ2-1,TRBV5-1,15
CASGFSDRDRGYYEQYF,TGTGCTAGTGGTTTCTCCGACCGGGACAGGGGGTACTACGAGCAGTACTTC,-,TRBD1,TRBJ2-7,TRBV12-5,17
CASSSHRTGPNPQHF,TGTGCCAGCAGTTCACACCGGACAGGACCCAATCCCCAGCATTTT,-,TRBD1,TRBJ1-5,TRBV6-5,15
CASSHETGTSGRMLNYEQYF,TGCGCCAGCAGCCATGAAACCGGGACTAGCGGGAGAATGCTGAACTACGAGCAGTACTTC,-,TRBD2,TRBJ2-7,TRBV4-1,20
CASSDSGSQPQHF,TGTGCCAGCAGTGACTCCGGGAGCCAGCCCCAGCATTTT,-,-,TRBJ1-5,TRBV6-4,13